This T cell receptor (beta chain) was recorded in a study of blood T cell repertoires in COVID-19. About the research overall: Recovered Cohort 3 donors showed two negative PCRs, clearance, or symptom resolution. COVID-19 samples, acute and convalescent, were from the United States, Italy and Spain.

V lost 1 base, J lost 2 bases, and 12 bases lay in between. The CDR3 sequence is 15 residues long. Germline V gene lookup returns CDR1 SGHTA and CDR2 FQGNSA. This clone was seen a handful of times. Measured with immunoSEQ multiplex PCR; TCRdb has only the in-frame clones, and not every one. The sample contains some 300,000 clones, about 88% of which appear only once. The chain uses TRBV7-2 and TRBJ2-7, with D possibly matching TRBD2 (6 bases). The clonotype comes from a woman between 55 and 75 years old in a cohort exposed to, infected with or recovered from COVID-19 (not recorded which). The source material was PBMCs or T cells enriched from blood (not recorded which). The CDR3 DNA is TGTGCCAGCAGCTTAGGCGGGAACAAGCCCTACGAGCAGTACTTC. It yields the protein CASSLGGNKPYEQYF.